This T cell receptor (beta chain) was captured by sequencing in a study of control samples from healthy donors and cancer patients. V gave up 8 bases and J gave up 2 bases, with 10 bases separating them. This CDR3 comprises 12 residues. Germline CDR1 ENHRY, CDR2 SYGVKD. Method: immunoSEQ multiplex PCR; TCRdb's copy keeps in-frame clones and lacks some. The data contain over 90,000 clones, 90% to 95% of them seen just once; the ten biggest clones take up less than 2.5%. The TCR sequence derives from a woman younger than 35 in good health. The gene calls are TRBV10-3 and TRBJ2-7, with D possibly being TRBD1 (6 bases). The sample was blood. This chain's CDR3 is CAIRTATYEQYF. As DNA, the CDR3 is TGTGCCATCCGGACAGCCACCTACGAGCAGTACTTC.